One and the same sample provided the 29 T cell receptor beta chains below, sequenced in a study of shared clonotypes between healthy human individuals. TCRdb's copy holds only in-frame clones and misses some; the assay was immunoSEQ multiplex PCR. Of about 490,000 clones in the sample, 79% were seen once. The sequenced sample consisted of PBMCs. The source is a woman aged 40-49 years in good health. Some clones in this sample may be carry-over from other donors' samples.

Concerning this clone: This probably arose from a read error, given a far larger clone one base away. DNA of the CDR3: TGTGCAGCCGGGAGGGGGCCCACTGAAGCTTTATTT. It is translated as CAAGRGPTEALF. J is TRBJ1-1 and V is TRBV2; 7 positions agree with TRBD1. The CDR3 consists of 12 residues. Germline values: CDR1 SNHLY, CDR2 FYNNEI.

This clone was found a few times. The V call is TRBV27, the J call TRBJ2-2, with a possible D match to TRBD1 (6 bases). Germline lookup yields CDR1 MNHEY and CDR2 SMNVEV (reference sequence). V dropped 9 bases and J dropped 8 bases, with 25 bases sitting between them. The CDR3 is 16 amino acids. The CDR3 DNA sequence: TGTGCCAGTTCGGTCCAGAGTCAGGGGCGTCGGGGGGAGCTGTTTTTT. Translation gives CASSVQSQGRRGELFF.

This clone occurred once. Written as DNA, the CDR3 is TGTGCCAGCAGACCAGACAGGGAGTACACTGAAGCTTTCTTT. Its translation: CASRPDREYTEAFF. This chain links TRBV6-5 with TRBJ1-1; 7 bases line up with TRBD1. This CDR3 has 14 amino acids. Unmatched junction bases numbered 7, after V lost 6 bases and J lost 3 bases. Per the germline V gene, CDR1 is MNHEY and CDR2 is SVGAGI.

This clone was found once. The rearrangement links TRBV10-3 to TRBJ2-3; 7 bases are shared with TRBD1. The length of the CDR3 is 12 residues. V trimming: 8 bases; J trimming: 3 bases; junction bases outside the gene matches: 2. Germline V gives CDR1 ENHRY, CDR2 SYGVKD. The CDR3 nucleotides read TGTGCCATCGGGACAGAAACAGATACGCAGTATTTT. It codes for CAIGTETDTQYF.

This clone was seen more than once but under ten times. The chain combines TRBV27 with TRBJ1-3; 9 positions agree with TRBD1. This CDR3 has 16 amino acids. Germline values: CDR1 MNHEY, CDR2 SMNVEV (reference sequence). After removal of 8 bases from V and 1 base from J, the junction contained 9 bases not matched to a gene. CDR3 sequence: CASRRTGELSGNTIYF. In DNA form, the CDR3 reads TGTGCCAGCCGAAGGACAGGGGAATTGTCTGGAAACACCATATATTTT.

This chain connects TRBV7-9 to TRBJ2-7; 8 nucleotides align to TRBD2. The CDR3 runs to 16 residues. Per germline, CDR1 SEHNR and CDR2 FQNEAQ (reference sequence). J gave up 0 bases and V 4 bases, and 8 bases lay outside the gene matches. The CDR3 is CASSSQTSVNSYEQYF. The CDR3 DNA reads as TGTGCCAGCAGCTCCCAGACTAGCGTCAACTCCTACGAGCAGTACTTC.

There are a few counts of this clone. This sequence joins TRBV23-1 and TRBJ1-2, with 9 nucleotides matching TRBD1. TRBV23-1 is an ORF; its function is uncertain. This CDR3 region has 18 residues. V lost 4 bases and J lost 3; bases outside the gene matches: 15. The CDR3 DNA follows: TGCGCCAGCAGTCCCCAGGTAGACAGGGGGTGGGTTTACTATGGCTACACCTTC. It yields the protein CASSPQVDRGWVYYGYTF.

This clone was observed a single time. CDR3 coding DNA: TGTGCCAGCAGCTCCGGGTTTGGAAACACCATATATTTT. Its translation: CASSSGFGNTIYF. The chain uses TRBV7-3 and TRBJ1-3; D is unresolved. CDR1 and CDR2 (germline): SGHTA, FQGTGA. The length of the CDR3 is 13 residues. V was trimmed by 4 bases and J by 3 bases, leaving 7 bases between them. The whole variable domain, remainder taken from reference TRBV7-3 and TRBJ1-3, is GAGVSQTPSNKVTEKGKYVELRCDPISGHTALYWYRQSLGQGPEFLIYFQGTGAADDSGLPNDRFFAVRPEGSVSTLKIQRTERGDSAVYLCASSSGFGNTIYFGEGSWLTVV.

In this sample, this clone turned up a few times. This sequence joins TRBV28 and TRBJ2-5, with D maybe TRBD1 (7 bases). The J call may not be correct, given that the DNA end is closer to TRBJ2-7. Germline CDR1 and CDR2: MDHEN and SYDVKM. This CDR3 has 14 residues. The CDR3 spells CASSFPARGVEQYF. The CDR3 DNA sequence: TGTGCCAGCAGTTTCCCGGCCAGGGGGGTCGAGCAGTACTTC.

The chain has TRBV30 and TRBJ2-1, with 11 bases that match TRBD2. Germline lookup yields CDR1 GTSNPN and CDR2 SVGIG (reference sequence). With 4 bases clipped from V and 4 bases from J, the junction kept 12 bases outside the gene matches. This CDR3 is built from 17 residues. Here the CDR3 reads CAWIESPTSGKYNEQFF. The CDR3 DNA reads TGTGCCTGGATCGAAAGCCCGACTAGCGGGAAATACAATGAGCAGTTCTTC.

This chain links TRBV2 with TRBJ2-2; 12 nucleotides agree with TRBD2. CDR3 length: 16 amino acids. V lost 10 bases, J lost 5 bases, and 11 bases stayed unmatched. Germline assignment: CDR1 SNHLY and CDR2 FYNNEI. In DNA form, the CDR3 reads TGTGCCATCGCGACTAGCGGGAGTCCAATAACCGGGGAGCTGTTTTTT. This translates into CAIATSGSPITGELFF.

This CDR3 reads CASSLVWNQPQHF. Written as DNA, the CDR3 is TGTGCCAGCAGCTTAGTGTGGAATCAGCCCCAGCATTTT. V gene TRBV7-8 combines with J gene TRBJ1-5; no firm D call. V lost 1 base, J lost 4 bases, and 5 bases lay in between. Germline loops: CDR1 SGHVS, CDR2 FQNEAQ. The CDR3 has 13 amino acids.

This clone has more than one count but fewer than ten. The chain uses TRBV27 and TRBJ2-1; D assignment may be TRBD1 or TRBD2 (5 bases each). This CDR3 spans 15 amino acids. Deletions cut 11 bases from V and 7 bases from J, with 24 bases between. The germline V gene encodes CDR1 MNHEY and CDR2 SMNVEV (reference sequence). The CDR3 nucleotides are TGTGCCTGCGGACCTTCCGGGACCCCACGGAATGAGCAGTTCTTC. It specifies CACGPSGTPRNEQFF.

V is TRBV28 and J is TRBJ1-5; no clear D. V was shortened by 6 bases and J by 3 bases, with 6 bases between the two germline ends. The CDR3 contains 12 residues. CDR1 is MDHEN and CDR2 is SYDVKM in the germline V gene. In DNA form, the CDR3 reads TGTGCCAGCAGCGAAGTCAATCAGCCCCAGCATTTT. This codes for CASSEVNQPQHF.

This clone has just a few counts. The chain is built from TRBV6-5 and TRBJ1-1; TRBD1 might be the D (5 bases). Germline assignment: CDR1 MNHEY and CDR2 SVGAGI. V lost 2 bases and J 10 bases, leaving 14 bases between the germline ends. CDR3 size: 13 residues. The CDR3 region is CASSYGAGLGAFF. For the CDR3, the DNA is TGTGCCAGCAGTTACGGGGCAGGGTTGGGAGCTTTCTTT.

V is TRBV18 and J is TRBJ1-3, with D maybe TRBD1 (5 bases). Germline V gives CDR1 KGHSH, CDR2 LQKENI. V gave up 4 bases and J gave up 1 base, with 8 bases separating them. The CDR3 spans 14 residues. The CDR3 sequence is CASSLQGSGNTIYF. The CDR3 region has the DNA TGTGCCAGCTCACTTCAGGGTTCTGGAAACACCATATATTTT.

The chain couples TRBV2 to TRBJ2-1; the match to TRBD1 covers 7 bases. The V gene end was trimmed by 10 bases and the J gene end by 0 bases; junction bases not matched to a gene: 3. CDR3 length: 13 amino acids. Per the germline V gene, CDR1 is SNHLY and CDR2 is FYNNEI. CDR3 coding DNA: TGTGCCACACAGGGGAGCTCCTACAATGAGCAGTTCTTC. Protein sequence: CATQGSSYNEQFF.

The CDR3 DNA is TGTGCCAGCAGTCAGGGGGCATCCAATCAGCCCCAGCATTTT. It codes for CASSQGASNQPQHF. The chain carries TRBV7-2 and TRBJ1-5, with 8 bases fitting TRBD1. The CDR3 spans 14 residues. Germline trimming cut 6 bases from V and 3 bases from J; bases unmatched to any gene: 4. CDR1 and CDR2 (germline): SGHTA, FQGNSA.

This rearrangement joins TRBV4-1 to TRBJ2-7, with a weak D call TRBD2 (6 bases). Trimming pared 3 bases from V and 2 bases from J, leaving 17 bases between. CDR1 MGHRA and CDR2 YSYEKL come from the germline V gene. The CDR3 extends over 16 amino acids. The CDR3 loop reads CASSQGLPTQTYEQYF. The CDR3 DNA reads TGCGCCAGCAGCCAGGGACTCCCAACCCAGACCTACGAGCAGTACTTC.

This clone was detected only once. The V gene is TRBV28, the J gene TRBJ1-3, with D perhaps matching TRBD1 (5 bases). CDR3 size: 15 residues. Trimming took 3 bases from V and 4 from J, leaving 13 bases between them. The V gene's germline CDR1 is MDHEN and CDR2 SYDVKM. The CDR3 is CASSLPFDSGNTIYF. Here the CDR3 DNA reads TGTGCCAGCAGTTTGCCCTTCGACAGCGGAAACACCATATATTTT.

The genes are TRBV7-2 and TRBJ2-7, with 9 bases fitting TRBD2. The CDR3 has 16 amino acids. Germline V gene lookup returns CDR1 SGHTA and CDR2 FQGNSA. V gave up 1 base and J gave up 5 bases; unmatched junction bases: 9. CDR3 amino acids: CASSLGGTSQSHEQYF. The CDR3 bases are TGTGCCAGCAGCTTAGGAGGGACTAGCCAGTCCCACGAGCAGTACTTC.

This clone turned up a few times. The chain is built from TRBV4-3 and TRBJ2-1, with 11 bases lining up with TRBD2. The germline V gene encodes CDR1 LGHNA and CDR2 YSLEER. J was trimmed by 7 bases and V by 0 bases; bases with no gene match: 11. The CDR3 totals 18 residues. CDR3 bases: TGCGCCAGCAGCCAAGACCCTAGCGGGAGGAAGTATGGGAATGAGCAGTTCTTC. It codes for CASSQDPSGRKYGNEQFF.

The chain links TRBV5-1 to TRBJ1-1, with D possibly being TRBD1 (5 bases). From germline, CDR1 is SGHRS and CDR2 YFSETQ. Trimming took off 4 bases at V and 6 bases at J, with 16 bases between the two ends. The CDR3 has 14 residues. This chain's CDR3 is CASSPEWEGSEAFF. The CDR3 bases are TGCGCCAGCAGCCCCGAATGGGAGGGGTCTGAAGCTTTCTTT. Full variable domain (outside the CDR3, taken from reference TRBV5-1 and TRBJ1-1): KAGVTQTPRYLIKTRGQQVTLSCSPISGHRSVSWYQQTPGQGLQFLFEYFSETQRNKGNFPGRFSGRQFSNSRSEMNVSTLELGDSALYLCASSPEWEGSEAFFGQGTRLTVV.

CDR3 sequence reads: CASSQDQGRAQYF. The CDR3 DNA follows: TGCGCCAGCAGCCAAGATCAAGGGAGAGCCCAGTACTTC. The chain recombines TRBV4-3 with TRBJ2-5; the D gene is possibly TRBD2 (5 bases). Germline-derived CDR1 and CDR2 are LGHNA and YSLEER. This CDR3 comprises 13 residues. Trimming pared 0 bases from V and 9 bases from J, leaving 11 bases between.

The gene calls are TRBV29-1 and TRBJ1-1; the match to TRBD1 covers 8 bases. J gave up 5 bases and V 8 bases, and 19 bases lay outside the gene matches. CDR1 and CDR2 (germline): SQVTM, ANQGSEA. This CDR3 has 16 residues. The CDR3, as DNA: TGCAGCTTGAAACCCGCGGACAGGGTGGGAGAGACTGAAGCTTTCTTT. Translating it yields CSLKPADRVGETEAFF.

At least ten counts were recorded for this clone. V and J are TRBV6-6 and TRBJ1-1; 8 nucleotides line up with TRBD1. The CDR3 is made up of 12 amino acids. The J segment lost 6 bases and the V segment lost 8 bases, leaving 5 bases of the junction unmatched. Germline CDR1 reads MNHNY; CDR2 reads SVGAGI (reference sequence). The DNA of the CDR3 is TGTGCCAGCCGACAGGGGAGCGCTGAAGCTTTCTTT. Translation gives CASRQGSAEAFF.

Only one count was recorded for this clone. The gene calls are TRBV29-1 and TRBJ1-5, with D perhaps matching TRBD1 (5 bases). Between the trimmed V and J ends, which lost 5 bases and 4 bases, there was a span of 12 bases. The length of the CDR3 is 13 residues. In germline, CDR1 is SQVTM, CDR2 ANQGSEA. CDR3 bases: TGCAGCGTTAAGTTGGCAGGGAATCAGCCCCAGCATTTT. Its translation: CSVKLAGNQPQHF.

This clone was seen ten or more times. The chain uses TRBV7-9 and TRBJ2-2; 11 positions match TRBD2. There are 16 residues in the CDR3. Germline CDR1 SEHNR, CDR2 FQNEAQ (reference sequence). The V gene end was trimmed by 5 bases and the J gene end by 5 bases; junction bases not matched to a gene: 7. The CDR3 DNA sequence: TGTGCCAGCAGCCAACTAGCGGGAGTGTCGACCGGGGAGCTGTTTTTT. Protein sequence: CASSQLAGVSTGELFF.

CDR3 bases: TGTGCCAGCAGCCCGGGAGAGTACAATGAGCAGTTCTTC. The encoded protein is CASSPGEYNEQFF. The chain carries TRBV6-4 and TRBJ2-1; TRBD2 is a possible D gene (6 bases). Germline-derived CDR1 and CDR2 are MRHNA and SNTAGT. V was pared by 6 bases and J by 4 bases, with 10 bases between. CDR3 length: 13 residues.